The TCR beta chain under discussion was sequenced for a study of T cell clonotyping in hematopoietic cell transplantation. The CDR3 extends over 13 amino acids. Trimming pared 4 bases from V and 3 bases from J, leaving 10 bases between. The V gene's germline CDR1 is MNHEY and CDR2 SMNVEV (reference sequence). Findings and caveats of the study: Higher Inverse Simpson Index values in graft donor and pretransplant recipient predicted broader posttransplant TCR diversity. Recipient TCR diversity dropped after transplant; expanded clonotypes rose from day 30 to 180.

Data came from immunoSEQ multiplex PCR; TCRdb stores just in-frame clones and leaves some out. Altogether around 15,000 clones are present, around 66% being singletons, with the ten largest covering about 11%. A note on this clone: Its cognate antigen is unknown.

The source is a male patient in his forties or fifties who had an allogeneic stem cell transplant from an unrelated donor, so T cells may come from the graft donor. Some clones in this sample may be carry-over from other donors' samples. The source material was PBMCs, sampled 30 days after allogeneic stem cell transplant. V gene TRBV27 combines with J gene TRBJ2-7; a possible D gene is TRBD1 (6 bases). In nucleotides, the CDR3 is TGTGCCAGCAGTTCCACAGGGAACTACGAGCAGTACTTC. It encodes CASSSTGNYEQYF.